This paragraph reports one T cell receptor beta chain. The V and J ends lost 3 bases and 6 bases, in that order; junction bases with no gene match: 8. Germline CDR1 is LNHDA and CDR2 is SQIVND (reference sequence). The CDR3 runs 16 residues. The data were obtained in a study of shared clonotypes between healthy human individuals. Data came from immunoSEQ multiplex PCR; TCRdb stores just in-frame clones and leaves some out. The repertoire holds hundreds of thousands of clones, with around 78% as singletons. The receptor was derived from a woman aged 25 to 39 in good health. The specimen was memory CD4+ T cells sorted from blood. Subset of the sample: CD45RA-negative fraction. The chain is built from TRBV19 and TRBJ2-2; 9 bases agree with TRBD1. The CDR3: CASSIRDRVRAGELFF. CDR3 coding DNA: TGTGCCAGTAGTATCCGGGACAGGGTAAGGGCCGGGGAGCTGTTTTTT. Drawing the rest from reference TRBV19 and TRBJ2-2, the complete variable domain is DGGITQSPKYLFRKEGQNVTLSCEQNLNHDAMYWYRQDPGQGLRLIYYSQIVNDFQKGDIAEGYSVSREKKESFPLTVTSAQKNPTAFYLCASSIRDRVRAGELFFGEGSRLTVL.